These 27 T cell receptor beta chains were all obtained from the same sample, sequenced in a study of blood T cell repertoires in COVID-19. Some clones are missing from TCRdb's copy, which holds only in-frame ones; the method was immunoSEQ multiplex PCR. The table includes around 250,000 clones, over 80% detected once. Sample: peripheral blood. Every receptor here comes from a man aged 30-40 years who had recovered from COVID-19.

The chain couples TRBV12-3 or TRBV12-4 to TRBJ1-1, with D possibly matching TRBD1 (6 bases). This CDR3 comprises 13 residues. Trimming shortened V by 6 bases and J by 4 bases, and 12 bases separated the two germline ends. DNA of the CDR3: TGTGCCAGCAGCAGGGGATGGGGCACTGAAGCTTTCTTT. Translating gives CASSRGWGTEAFF.

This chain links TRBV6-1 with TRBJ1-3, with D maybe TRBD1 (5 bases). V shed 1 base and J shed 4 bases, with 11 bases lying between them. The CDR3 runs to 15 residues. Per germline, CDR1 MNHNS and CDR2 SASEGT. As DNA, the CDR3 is TGTGCCAGCAGTGAAGAGCAGGGAATGGGAAACACCATATATTTT. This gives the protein CASSEEQGMGNTIYF.

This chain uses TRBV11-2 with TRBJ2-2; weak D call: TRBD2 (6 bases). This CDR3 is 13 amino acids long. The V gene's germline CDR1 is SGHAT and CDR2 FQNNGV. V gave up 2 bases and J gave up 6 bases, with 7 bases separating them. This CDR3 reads CASSLSGSGELFF. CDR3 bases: TGTGCCAGCAGCTTAAGCGGGTCCGGGGAGCTGTTTTTT.

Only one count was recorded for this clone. The CDR3 loop reads CASSSRLSRGQETQYF. For the CDR3, the DNA is TGTGCCAGCAGCTCCCGTTTGAGTCGGGGGCAAGAGACCCAGTACTTC. V usage is TRBV7-3 and J usage is TRBJ2-5; D is perhaps TRBD2 (6 bases). V lost 4 bases, J lost 2 bases, and 17 bases lay in between. The CDR3 is 16 residues long. Germline V lookup: CDR1 SGHTA, CDR2 FQGTGA.

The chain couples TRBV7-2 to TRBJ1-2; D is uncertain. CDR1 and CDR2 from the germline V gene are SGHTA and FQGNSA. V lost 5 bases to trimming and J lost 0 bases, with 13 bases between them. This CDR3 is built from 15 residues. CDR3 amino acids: CASSPVAAANYGYTF. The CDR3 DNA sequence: TGTGCCAGCAGCCCCGTGGCGGCAGCTAACTATGGCTACACCTTC.

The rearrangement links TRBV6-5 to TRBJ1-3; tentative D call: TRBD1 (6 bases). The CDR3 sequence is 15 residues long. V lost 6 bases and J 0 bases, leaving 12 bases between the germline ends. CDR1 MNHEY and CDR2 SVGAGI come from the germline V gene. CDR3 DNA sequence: TGTGCCAGCAGGGCCGACAGGAGCTCTGGAAACACCATATATTTT. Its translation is CASRADRSSGNTIYF.

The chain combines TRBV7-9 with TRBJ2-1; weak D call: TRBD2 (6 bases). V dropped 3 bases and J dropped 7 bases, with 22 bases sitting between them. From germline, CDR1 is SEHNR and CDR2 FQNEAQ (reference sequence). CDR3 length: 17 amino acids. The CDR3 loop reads CASSLDGGAPKGNEQFF. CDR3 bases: TGTGCCAGCAGCTTGGACGGCGGGGCCCCAAAGGGGAATGAGCAGTTCTTC.

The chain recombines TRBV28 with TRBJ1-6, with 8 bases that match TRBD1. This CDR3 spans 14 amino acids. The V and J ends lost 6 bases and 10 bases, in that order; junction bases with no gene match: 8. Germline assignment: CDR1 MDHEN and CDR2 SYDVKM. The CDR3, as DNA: TGTGCCAGCAGAAGACAGGGGCGCGGATCACCCCTCCACTTT. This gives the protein CASRRQGRGSPLHF.

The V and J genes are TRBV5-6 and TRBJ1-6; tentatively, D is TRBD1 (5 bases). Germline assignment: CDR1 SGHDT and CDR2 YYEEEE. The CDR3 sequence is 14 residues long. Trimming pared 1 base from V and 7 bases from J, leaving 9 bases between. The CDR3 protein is CASSLRGRNSPLHF. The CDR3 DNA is TGTGCCAGCAGCTTGAGGGGTCGCAATTCACCCCTCCACTTT. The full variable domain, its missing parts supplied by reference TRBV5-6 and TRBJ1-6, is DAGVTQSPTHLIKTRGQQVTLRCSPKSGHDTVSWYQQALGQGPQFIFQYYEEEERQRGNFPDRFSGHQFPNYSSELNVNALLLGDSALYLCASSLRGRNSPLHFGNGTRLTVT.

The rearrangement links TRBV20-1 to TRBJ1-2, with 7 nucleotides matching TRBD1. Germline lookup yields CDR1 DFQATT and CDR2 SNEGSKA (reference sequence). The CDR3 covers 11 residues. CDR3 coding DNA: TGCTCCGCCCCAGGGGGGAATGGCTACACCTTC. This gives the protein CSAPGGNGYTF.

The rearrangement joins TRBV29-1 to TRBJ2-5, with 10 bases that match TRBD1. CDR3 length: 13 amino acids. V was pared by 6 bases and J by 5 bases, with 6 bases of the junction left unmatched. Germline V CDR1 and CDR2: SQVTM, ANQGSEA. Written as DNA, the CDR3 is TGCAGCGTACGGGACAGGGGCCTGGAGACCCAGTACTTC. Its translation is CSVRDRGLETQYF.

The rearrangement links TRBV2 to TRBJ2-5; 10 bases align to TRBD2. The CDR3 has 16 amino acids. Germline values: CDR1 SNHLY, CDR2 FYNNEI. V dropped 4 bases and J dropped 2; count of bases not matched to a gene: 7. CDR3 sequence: CASSVGSGGKQETQYF. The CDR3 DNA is TGTGCCAGCAGTGTGGGTAGCGGGGGGAAACAAGAGACCCAGTACTTC. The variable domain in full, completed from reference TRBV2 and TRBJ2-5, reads EPEVTQTPSHQVTQMGQEVILRCVPISNHLYFYWYRQILGQKVEFLVSFYNNEISEKSEIFDDQFSVERPDGSNFTLKIRSTKLEDSAMYFCASSVGSGGKQETQYFGPGTRLLVL.

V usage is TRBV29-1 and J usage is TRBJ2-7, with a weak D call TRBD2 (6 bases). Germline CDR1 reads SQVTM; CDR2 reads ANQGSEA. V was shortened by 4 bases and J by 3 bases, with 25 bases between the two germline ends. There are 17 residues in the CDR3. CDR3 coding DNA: TGCAGCGTTGTTTTGACACAACAGGTAGGAGGGCACTACGAGCAGTACTTC. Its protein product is CSVVLTQQVGGHYEQYF.

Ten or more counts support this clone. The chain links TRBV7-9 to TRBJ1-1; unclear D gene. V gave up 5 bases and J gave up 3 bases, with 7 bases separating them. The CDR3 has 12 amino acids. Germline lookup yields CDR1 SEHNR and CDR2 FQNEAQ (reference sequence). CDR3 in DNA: TGTGCCAGCAGCCTTTCAGACACTGAAGCTTTCTTT. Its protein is CASSLSDTEAFF.

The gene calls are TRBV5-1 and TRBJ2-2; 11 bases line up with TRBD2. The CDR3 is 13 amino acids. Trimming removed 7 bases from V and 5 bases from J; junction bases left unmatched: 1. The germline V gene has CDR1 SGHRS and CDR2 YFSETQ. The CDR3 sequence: CASLAGGTGELFF. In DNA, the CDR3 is TGCGCCAGCCTAGCGGGGGGTACCGGGGAGCTGTTTTTT.

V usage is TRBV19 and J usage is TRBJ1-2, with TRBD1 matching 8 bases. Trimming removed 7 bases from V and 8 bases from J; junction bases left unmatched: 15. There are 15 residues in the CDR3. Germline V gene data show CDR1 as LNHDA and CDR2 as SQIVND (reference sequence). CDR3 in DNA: TGTGCCAGTACCCTTGTGGACAGGGCCCCGCGGGGCTACACCTTC. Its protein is CASTLVDRAPRGYTF.

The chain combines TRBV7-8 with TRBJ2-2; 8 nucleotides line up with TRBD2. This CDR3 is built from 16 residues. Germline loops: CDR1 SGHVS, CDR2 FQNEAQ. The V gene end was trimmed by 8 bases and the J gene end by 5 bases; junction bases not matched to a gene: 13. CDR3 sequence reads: CASEGTSFMLTGELFF. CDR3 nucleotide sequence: TGTGCCAGCGAAGGGACTAGTTTTATGTTGACCGGGGAGCTGTTTTTT.

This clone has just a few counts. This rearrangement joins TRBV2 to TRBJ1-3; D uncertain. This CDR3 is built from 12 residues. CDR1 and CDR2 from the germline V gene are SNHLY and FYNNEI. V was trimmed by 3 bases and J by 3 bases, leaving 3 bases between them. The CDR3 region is CASSDSGNTIYF. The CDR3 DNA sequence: TGTGCCAGCAGTGACAGTGGAAACACCATATATTTT.

The CDR3 region has the DNA TGTGCCAGCAGCCCCGACATCGGACAGGGGTCCCAGACGCAGTATTTT. As protein: CASSPDIGQGSQTQYF. V usage is TRBV11-2 and J usage is TRBJ2-3, with 9 positions matching TRBD1. From germline, CDR1 is SGHAT and CDR2 FQNNGV. The CDR3 has 16 residues. J was trimmed by 9 bases and V by 5 bases; bases with no gene match: 15.

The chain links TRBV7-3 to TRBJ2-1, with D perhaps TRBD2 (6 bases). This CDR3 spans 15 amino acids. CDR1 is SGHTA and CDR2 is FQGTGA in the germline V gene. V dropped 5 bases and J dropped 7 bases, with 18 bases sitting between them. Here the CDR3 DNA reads TGTGCCAGCAGCCCCTCCTGGCTAGCGCGGAATGAGCAGTTCTTC. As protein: CASSPSWLARNEQFF.

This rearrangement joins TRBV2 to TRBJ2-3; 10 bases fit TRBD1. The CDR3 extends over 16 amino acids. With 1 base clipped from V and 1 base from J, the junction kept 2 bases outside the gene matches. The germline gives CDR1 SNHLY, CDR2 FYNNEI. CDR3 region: CASSEDGTGGTDTQYF. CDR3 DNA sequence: TGTGCCAGCAGTGAAGACGGGACAGGGGGCACAGATACGCAGTATTTT.

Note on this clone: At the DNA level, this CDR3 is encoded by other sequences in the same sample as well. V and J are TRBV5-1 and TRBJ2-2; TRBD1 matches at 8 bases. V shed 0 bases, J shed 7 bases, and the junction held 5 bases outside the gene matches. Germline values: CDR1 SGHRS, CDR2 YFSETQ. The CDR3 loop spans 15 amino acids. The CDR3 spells CASSLGQGAIGELFF. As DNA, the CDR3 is TGCGCCAGCAGCTTGGGGCAGGGGGCAATCGGGGAGCTGTTTTTT.

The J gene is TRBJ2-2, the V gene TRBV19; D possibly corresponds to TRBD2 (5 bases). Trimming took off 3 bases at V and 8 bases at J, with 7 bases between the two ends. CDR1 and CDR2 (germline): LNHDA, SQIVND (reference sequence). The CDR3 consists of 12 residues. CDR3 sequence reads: CASSIRGGELFF. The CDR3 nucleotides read TGTGCCAGTAGTATTAGAGGGGGGGAGCTGTTTTTT.

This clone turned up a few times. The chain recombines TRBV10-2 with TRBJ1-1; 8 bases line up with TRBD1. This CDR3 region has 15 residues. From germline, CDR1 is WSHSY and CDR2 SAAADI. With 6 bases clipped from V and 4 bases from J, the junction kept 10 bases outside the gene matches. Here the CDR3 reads CASRHATDRVTEAFF. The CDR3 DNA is TGCGCCAGCAGACACGCGACGGACAGGGTCACTGAAGCTTTCTTT.

The CDR3 protein is CASSPLAGGTRNEQFF. The CDR3 region has the DNA TGTGCCAGCAGCCCGCTAGCGGGGGGCACCCGTAATGAGCAGTTCTTC. The J gene is TRBJ2-1, the V gene TRBV9; 11 positions match TRBD2. The CDR3 spans 16 residues. Trimming cost V 4 bases and J 7 bases; bases outside gene matches: 10. Germline V gene sequence: CDR1 SGDLS, CDR2 YYNGEE. Using reference TRBV9 and TRBJ2-1 for the parts outside the CDR3, the full variable domain is DSGVTQTPKHLITATGQRVTLRCSPRSGDLSVYWYQQSLDQGLQFLIQYYNGEERAKGNILERFSAQQFPDLHSELNLSSLELGDSALYFCASSPLAGGTRNEQFFGPGTRLTVL.

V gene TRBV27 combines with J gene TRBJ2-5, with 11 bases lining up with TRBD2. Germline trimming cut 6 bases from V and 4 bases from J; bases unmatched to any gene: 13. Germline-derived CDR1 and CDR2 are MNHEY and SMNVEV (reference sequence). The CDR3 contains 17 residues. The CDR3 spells CASSRLGTSGLGETQYF. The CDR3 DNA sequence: TGTGCCAGCAGCCGACTCGGGACTAGCGGTTTAGGAGAGACCCAGTACTTC.

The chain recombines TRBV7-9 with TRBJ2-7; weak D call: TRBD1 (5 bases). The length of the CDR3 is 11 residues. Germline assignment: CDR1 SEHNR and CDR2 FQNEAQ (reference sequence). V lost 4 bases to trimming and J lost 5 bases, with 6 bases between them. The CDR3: CASSSGNEQYF. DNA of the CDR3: TGTGCCAGCAGCTCAGGGAACGAGCAGTACTTC.